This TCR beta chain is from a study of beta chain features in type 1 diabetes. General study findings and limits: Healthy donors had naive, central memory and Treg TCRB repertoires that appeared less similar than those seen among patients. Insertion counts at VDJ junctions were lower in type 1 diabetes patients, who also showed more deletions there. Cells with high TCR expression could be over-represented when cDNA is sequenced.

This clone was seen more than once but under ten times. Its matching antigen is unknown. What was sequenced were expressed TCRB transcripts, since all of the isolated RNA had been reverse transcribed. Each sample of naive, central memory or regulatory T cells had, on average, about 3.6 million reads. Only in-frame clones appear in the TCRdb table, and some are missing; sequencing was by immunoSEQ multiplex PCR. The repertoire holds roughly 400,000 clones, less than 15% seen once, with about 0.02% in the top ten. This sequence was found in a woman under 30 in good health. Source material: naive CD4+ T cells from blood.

Here the CDR3 DNA reads TGCGCCAGCAGCTTGGCCTTCGGAGAGACCCAGTACTTC. Its protein is CASSLAFGETQYF. The chain carries TRBV5-1 and TRBJ2-5; the D is unclear. The CDR3 runs 13 residues. CDR1 is SGHRS, CDR2 YFSETQ, per germline. Trimming shortened V by 0 bases and J by 4 bases, and 7 bases separated the two germline ends.